This TCR beta chain was observed in a study of blood T cells in healthy people across ages. Primed by a sample-barcoded 5' primer and a J-beta primer mix, a second PCR proceeded for roughly 6 to 12 cycles. One entry per CDR3 protein, called by TCRdb with MiXCR from the 5' RACE reads. This sample yields some 320,000 distinct CDR3 sequences, of which 25% to 30% are seen a single time; 29% belongs to the top ten. Turning to this clonotype: Its antigen is not identified.

The germline V gene has CDR1 SGHRS and CDR2 YFSETQ. Trimming at V came to 2 bases and at J to 4 bases, leaving 3 bases not matched to a gene. The CDR3 has 16 residues. Notes on the study in general: Roughly linear age-related decline in beta diversity appeared, significant by age approximately 43.

Sample: blood. This sequence was found in a woman in her 70s in good health. This chain links TRBV5-1 with TRBJ2-1; 13 nucleotides agree with TRBD2. CDR3 loop: CASSFRTSGSYNEQFF. The CDR3, as DNA: TGCGCCAGCAGCTTCCGGACTAGCGGGAGTTACAATGAGCAGTTCTTC.